At least ten counts were recorded for the clone carrying this TCR beta chain. Its antigen is unidentified. These data are taken from a study of shared clonotypes between healthy human individuals. The study, taken as a whole, reports: Large depth notwithstanding, sorted-subset sequencing proved incomplete by rarefaction.

Splitting the CD4+ cells yielded a CD45RA+ naive subset and a CD45RA-negative memory subset. Repertoires were generated with immunoSEQ multiplex PCR, while TCRdb's copy carries only in-frame clones and drops some. The sample yields about a million clones, 70% to 85% seen once. Trimming pared 3 bases from V and 2 bases from J, leaving 13 bases between. The CDR3 spans 15 residues. Per the germline V gene, CDR1 is MNHEY and CDR2 is SMNVEV (reference sequence). The gene calls are TRBV27 and TRBJ1-1; D gene uncertain. Sequenced: memory CD4+ T cells sorted from blood. The subset here: CD45RA-negative fraction. This sequence was found in a young man in good health. CDR3 DNA: TGTGCCAGCAGTTTGAGGCAGCCCCTAAACACTGAAGCTTTCTTT. Translation: CASSLRQPLNTEAFF.